This T cell receptor beta chain came from a study of blood T cell repertoires in COVID-19. The overall study: Specimens from acute and convalescent COVID-19 originated in the United States, Italy and Spain.

The CDR3 contains 16 residues. Germline CDR1 reads MNHNS; CDR2 reads SASEGT. Unmatched junction bases numbered 8, after V lost 1 base and J lost 3 bases. As handled by the study authors: Amplification from reference gene primers served as the basis for estimated nucleated cell counts. The assay was immunoSEQ multiplex PCR, and TCRdb's table has in-frame clones only and misses some. That table supplies the V and J calls and clone size; D and trimming were determined from the DNA. The sample has over 50,000 clones, 65% to 85% seen once. Material for sequencing was PBMCs or T cells enriched from blood (not recorded which). The TCR originated in a woman aged 40-49 years with acute COVID-19. The chain combines TRBV6-1 with TRBJ2-7; TRBD2 aligns across 8 bases. The CDR3 DNA is TGTGCCAGCAGTGAAGGCCTAGCGGGCCTTTTCTACGAGCAGTACTTC. Protein sequence: CASSEGLAGLFYEQYF.